This TCR beta chain was sequenced during a study of type 1 regulatory T cells (dated by TCRdb to about 2021). With regard to the full study: The study characterized an in vitro protocol that generated a Tr1-enriched, alloantigen-specific CD4 T cell product named T-allo10. T-allo10 was being evaluated clinically in patients with hematological malignancies who were receiving allogeneic hematopoietic stem cell transplantation. The investigation overall reported the following: A more restricted TCR repertoire was observed in Tr1 cells than in non-Tr1 cells, and this restriction was interpreted in the study as alloantigen-induced clonal expansion.

This clonotype appeared once. Its cognate antigen has yet to be identified. Qualities for individual bases were not recorded, and no much larger clone is one base off. A read on its own is weak evidence. Its CDR3 holds 17 amino acids, cysteine through phenylalanine. The only DNA kept is the CDR3, 51 bases in frame from the first base. CDR1 and CDR2, looked up from the germline V gene, are SGHRS and YFSETQ. Unmatched junction bases come to 11, with V trimmed by 3 bases and J by 3 bases. For sequencing, an Illumina MiSeq was employed. The public reads were reprocessed in TCRdb via fastp at Q25 and MiXCR, keeping in-frame beta chains. Under each unique CDR3 protein, matching rows form one entry showing the most common genes and DNA. Present in this sample are about 42,000 distinct CDR3 sequences, 12% of which were seen just once. Of the sample, 8% to 8.5% falls within the top ten clones.

This chain joins TRBV5-1 to TRBJ2-2; 7 junctional bases match TRBD2. Sequencing was performed on cultured non-Tr1 T cells, either the whole culture or a sorted T cell fraction (not recorded which). The cell subset or site label on this specimen signifies: non-Tr1 population from the T-allo10 product. The sequence was obtained from a human donor in good health. The DNA sequence is as follows: TGCGCCAGCAGCTCCTATGGCGGGAGCGTGGACACCGGGGAGCTGTTTTTT. Its product reads: CASSSYGGSVDTGELFF.